The rows below give T cell receptor beta chains drawn from one sample of a study of CD8 T cells in ankylosing spondylitis. A single record per CDR3 protein comes from TCRdb applying MiXCR to the 5' RACE reads. The data contain around 490,000 distinct CDR3 sequences, about 5.4% of them seen just once; the ten biggest clones take up around 3.4%. The sample consisted of blood, either unsorted or a sorted T cell fraction (not recorded which). These receptors came from a male donor with ankylosing spondylitis. Each CDR3 is given with its conserved first and last residue. The D gene is left open where the match is weak. The size entry is marked missing in some rows and otherwise reads once, few, many or a size class.

V: TRBV7-9; J: TRBJ2-1; size: few; D: TRBD2; DNA: TGTGCCAGCAGCTCCCTCCGGGGGGGCCTTGGGTACAATGAGCAGTTCTTC; CDR3: CASSSLRGGLGYNEQFF
V: TRBV4-1; J: TRBJ2-3; size: many; D: NA; DNA: TGCGCCAGCAGCCAAGTCGGTATTTCCTCTAGCACAGATACGCAGTATTTT; CDR3: CASSQVGISSSTDTQYF
V: TRBV4-3; J: TRBJ2-1; size: many; D: TRBD2; DNA: TGCGCCAGCAGCCAAGATTCGGCGGGAGGTGCCCTTGAGCAGTTCTTC; CDR3: CASSQDSAGGALEQFF
V: TRBV7-9; J: TRBJ1-1; size: NA; D: NA; DNA: TGTGCCAGCAGCTCATATGTTCGGAGTGAAGCTTTCTTT; CDR3: CASSSYVRSEAFF
V: TRBV7-2; J: TRBJ1-5; size: many; D: NA; DNA: TGTGCCAGCAGCTTAGACAGGGGCAATCAGCCCCAGCATTTT; CDR3: CASSLDRGNQPQHF
V: TRBV5-1; J: TRBJ2-7; size: few; D: NA; DNA: TGCGCCAGCAGCTTGTGGAGCGGGCCCGCCTACGAGCAGTACTTC; CDR3: CASSLWSGPAYEQYF
V: TRBV9; J: TRBJ2-7; size: many; D: NA; DNA: TGTGCCAGCAGCCCCTCGGTGCAGCCCTACGAGCAGTACTTC; CDR3: CASSPSVQPYEQYF
V: TRBV3-1; J: TRBJ2-3; size: many; D: TRBD2; DNA: TGTGCCAGCAGCCAAGAAGGACTAGTAACGCAGTATTTT; CDR3: CASSQEGLVTQYF
V: TRBV10-3; J: TRBJ1-2; size: many; D: NA; DNA: TGTGCCATCAGTGAGTCGAGAGGCAACTATGGCTACACCTTC; CDR3: CAISESRGNYGYTF
V: TRBV20-1; J: TRBJ2-1; size: many; D: TRBD1; DNA: TGCAGTGCTAGAGATGAGGCAGGGGGCTTGCAGTTCTTC; CDR3: CSARDEAGGLQFF
V: TRBV20-1; J: TRBJ2-2; size: many; D: NA; DNA: TGCAGTGCTAGAGGCCGAGGGGGTTGGACCGGGGAGCTGTTTTTT; CDR3: CSARGRGGWTGELFF
V: TRBV4-2; J: TRBJ2-1; size: many; D: NA; DNA: TGTGCCAGCAGCCAAGGGGGCCGGGATGGGAATGAGCAGTTCTTC; CDR3: CASSQGGRDGNEQFF
V: TRBV4-1; J: TRBJ2-1; size: NA; D: TRBD2; DNA: TGCGCCAGCAGCCAAGATCTAATCGCGGGAGGGACGAATGAGCAGTTCTTC; CDR3: CASSQDLIAGGTNEQFF
V: TRBV6-2/TRBV6-3; J: TRBJ2-7; size: many; D: NA; DNA: TGTGCCAGCGATCGCGGGTTCGAGCAGTACTTC; CDR3: CASDRGFEQYF
V: TRBV6-5; J: TRBJ2-1; size: NA; D: NA; DNA: TGTGCCAGCAGTTCCTTAGGGTTCTCCTACAATGAGCAGTTCTTC; CDR3: CASSSLGFSYNEQFF
V: TRBV7-9; J: TRBJ1-5; size: many; D: TRBD1; DNA: TGTGCCAGCAGCTTGATGACAGGGAGGGAACAGCCCCAGCATTTT; CDR3: CASSLMTGREQPQHF
V: TRBV11-2; J: TRBJ2-7; size: NA; D: NA; DNA: TGTGCCAGCAGCTTAGATTTGGGCGGGGTGACCTACGAGCAGTACTTC; CDR3: CASSLDLGGVTYEQYF
V: TRBV27; J: TRBJ2-3; size: many; D: TRBD2; DNA: TGTGCCAGCAGTTTACCTGGGACTAGCGGGGGGGCGGATACGCAGTATTTT; CDR3: CASSLPGTSGGADTQYF
V: TRBV30; J: TRBJ1-6; size: NA; D: TRBD1; DNA: TGTGCCTGGACCCTAGCGGACAGGGAGCATTCACCCCTCCACTTT; CDR3: CAWTLADREHSPLHF
V: TRBV6-5; J: TRBJ2-7; size: many; D: TRBD1; DNA: TGTGCCAGCAGTTACTCAATGGGACAGGGTAAAGTAGACCTCTACGAGCAGTACTTC; CDR3: CASSYSMGQGKVDLYEQYF
V: TRBV29-1; J: TRBJ2-2; size: many; D: NA; DNA: TGCAGCGTGAGTGACGCGAACACCGGGGAGCTGTTTTTT; CDR3: CSVSDANTGELFF
V: TRBV6-2/TRBV6-3; J: TRBJ2-5; size: many; D: TRBD2; DNA: TGTGCCAGCAGTCTTCCGACGGAGCGGGAGGGACAAGAGACCCAGTACTTC; CDR3: CASSLPTEREGQETQYF
V: TRBV10-3; J: TRBJ2-3; size: many; D: NA; DNA: TGTGCCATTTCTCGGGGGAGCGGACGCACAGATACGCAGTATTTT; CDR3: CAISRGSGRTDTQYF
V: TRBV7-9; J: TRBJ2-3; size: many; D: TRBD1; DNA: TGTGCCAGCAGCCCGACAGGGGCTTGGGAGTATTTT; CDR3: CASSPTGAWEYF
V: TRBV25-1; J: TRBJ1-4; size: many; D: TRBD1; DNA: TGTGCCAGCAGTGAATGGAGGGGACAGGGGGCAAAACTGTTTTTT; CDR3: CASSEWRGQGAKLFF
V: TRBV5-6; J: TRBJ1-5; size: many; D: NA; DNA: TGTGCCAGCAGCTTGATGGGGTTTCAGCCCCAGCATTTT; CDR3: CASSLMGFQPQHF
V: TRBV6-5; J: TRBJ2-7; size: NA; D: TRBD2; DNA: TGTGCCAGCAGTTACTCGCCTAGCGGGGGGGCGTTTTACGAGCAGTACTTC; CDR3: CASSYSPSGGAFYEQYF
V: TRBV4-3; J: TRBJ1-1; size: many; D: NA; DNA: TGCGCCAGCAGCCCAACGGCCGACACTGAAGCTTTCTTT; CDR3: CASSPTADTEAFF
V: TRBV15; J: TRBJ1-2; size: many; D: NA; DNA: TGTGCCACCAGCCCCGGGCCGGTGGTCTATGGCTACACCTTC; CDR3: CATSPGPVVYGYTF
V: TRBV15; J: TRBJ2-1; size: many; D: TRBD1; DNA: TGTGCCACCAGCACCGCCGGGACAGGGTACAATGAGCAGTTCTTC; CDR3: CATSTAGTGYNEQFF
V: TRBV5-5; J: TRBJ2-7; size: NA; D: NA; DNA: TGTGCCAGCAGCCCGAGGGCCTTGTTACCCTACGAGCAGTACTTC; CDR3: CASSPRALLPYEQYF
V: TRBV9; J: TRBJ2-1; size: many; D: NA; DNA: TGTGCCAGCAGCGTAGTTGGCAGAGGCAATGAGCAGTTCTTC; CDR3: CASSVVGRGNEQFF
V: TRBV9; J: TRBJ2-6; size: many; D: NA; DNA: TGTGCCAGCAGCGTTGGTTTCAGGTCTGGGGCCAACGTCCTGACTTTC; CDR3: CASSVGFRSGANVLTF
V: TRBV12-3/TRBV12-4; J: TRBJ2-5; size: many; D: NA; DNA: TGTGCCAGCAGTTTAAGGGCAGGACTAGAGACCCAGTACTTC; CDR3: CASSLRAGLETQYF
V: TRBV11-2; J: TRBJ1-1; size: many; D: NA; DNA: TGTGCCAGCAGCTTAGATCCGTACGGGACTGAAGCTTTCTTT; CDR3: CASSLDPYGTEAFF
V: TRBV20-1; J: TRBJ1-4; size: NA; D: NA; DNA: TGCAGTGCTAGAGAGGGGGCAGGCCTAGGTGTCGAAAAACTGTTTTTT; CDR3: CSAREGAGLGVEKLFF
V: TRBV28; J: TRBJ1-5; size: few; D: NA; DNA: TGTGCCAGCAGTACCAGGGTTACTCAGCCCCAGCATTTT; CDR3: CASSTRVTQPQHF
V: TRBV29-1; J: TRBJ2-5; size: many; D: TRBD2; DNA: TGCAGCGTCCATCTAGCGGGGGAGACCCAGTACTTC; CDR3: CSVHLAGETQYF
V: TRBV20-1; J: TRBJ2-5; size: many; D: NA; DNA: TGCAGTGCTAGTATCCAAGAGACCCAGTACTTC; CDR3: CSASIQETQYF
V: TRBV5-1; J: TRBJ1-4; size: many; D: NA; DNA: TGCGCCAGCAGCTTCGGACAGCATACAACTAATGAAAAACTGTTTTTT; CDR3: CASSFGQHTTNEKLFF
V: TRBV20-1; J: TRBJ2-2; size: many; D: TRBD1; DNA: TGCAGTGCTAGTCAGGGGGTCACCGGGGAGCTGTTTTTT; CDR3: CSASQGVTGELFF